The rows below give T cell receptor beta chains drawn from one sample of a study of OX40 agonist ivuxolimab in advanced cancers. Some clones are missing from TCRdb's copy, which holds only in-frame ones; the method was immunoSEQ multiplex PCR. The sample lists roughly 77,000 clones, about 92% seen once, with 0.5% to 0.65% in the top ten. The sequences come from CD4+ or CD8+ T cells sorted from blood, collected in a trial of the OX40 agonist ivuxolimab. These TCRs come from an adult with an advanced solid tumor such as melanoma, head and neck, liver or kidney cancer. Each CDR3 is given with its conserved first and last residue. D genes are given only for firm matches. Size tells how often a clone was seen (once, few, many) or the class of an expanded clone, and some rows leave it out.

j_call v_call clone_size d_call cdr3_aa cdr3_nt
TRBJ2-1 TRBV5-1 NA TRBD2 CASSLGRSGGNEQFF TGCGCCAGCAGCTTGGGCCGGAGCGGGGGGAATGAGCAGTTCTTC
TRBJ2-7 TRBV7-2 NA NA CASSLRLGMVPNEQYF TGTGCCAGCAGCCTTAGACTAGGTATGGTCCCTAACGAGCAGTACTTC
TRBJ1-2 TRBV7-8 NA TRBD1 CASSFGTAPNYGYTF TGTGCCAGCAGCTTTGGGACAGCTCCTAACTATGGCTACACCTTC
TRBJ2-1 TRBV19 once NA CASSIDRVRLRTNEQFF TGTGCCAGTAGTATCGATCGAGTCCGCCTGCGGACAAATGAGCAGTTCTTC
TRBJ2-3 TRBV9 NA TRBD2 CASSLSSGLAGGPSDTQYF TGTGCCAGCAGCCTTAGCTCGGGACTAGCGGGAGGGCCCTCAGATACGCAGTATTTT
TRBJ2-1 TRBV9 NA NA CASSVEGARNNEQFF TGTGCCAGCAGCGTCGAAGGGGCGCGCAACAATGAGCAGTTCTTC
TRBJ1-1 TRBV14 NA NA CASSQEDHRWDTEAFF TGTGCCAGCAGCCAAGAAGATCACAGGTGGGACACTGAAGCTTTCTTT
TRBJ2-7 TRBV5-4 NA TRBD2 CASSLGLAGAYGEQYF TGTGCCAGCAGCTTGGGACTAGCGGGAGCATACGGCGAGCAGTACTTC
TRBJ2-6 TRBV6-5 NA NA CASSYEGSSGANVLTF TGTGCCAGCAGTTACGAGGGAAGCTCTGGGGCCAACGTCCTGACTTTC
TRBJ2-2 TRBV23-1 NA NA CASSHPPGGTGELFF TGCGCCAGCAGTCATCCGCCGGGTGGCACCGGGGAGCTGTTTTTT
TRBJ1-4 TRBV5-1 NA NA CASSLSATNEKLFF TGCGCTAGCAGCCTCAGTGCAACTAATGAAAAACTGTTTTTT
TRBJ1-2 TRBV6-1 NA NA CASSEGEGHRGYTF TGTGCCAGCAGTGAAGGGGAAGGGCATAGGGGCTACACCTTC
TRBJ1-1 TRBV6-5 NA NA CASSIGGGSTEAFF TGTGCCAGCAGTATCGGAGGGGGAAGCACTGAAGCTTTCTTT
TRBJ2-7 TRBV7-2 once TRBD2 CASSLAALGTTYEQYF TGTGCCAGCAGCTTAGCGGCACTGGGGACTACCTACGAGCAGTACTTC
TRBJ2-5 TRBV7-9 NA NA CASRLVETQYF TGTGCCAGCAGGCTAGTGGAGACCCAGTACTTC
TRBJ2-1 TRBV4-1 NA NA CASSPGGLRYNEQFF TGCGCCAGCAGCCCCGGCGGCCTAAGATACAATGAGCAGTTCTTC
TRBJ2-5 TRBV19 NA NA CASSMVEETQYF TGTGCCAGTAGTATGGTGGAGGAGACCCAGTACTTC
TRBJ2-5 TRBV5-1 NA TRBD2 CASSLGTSKETQYF TGCGCCAGCAGCTTGGGGACTAGCAAAGAGACCCAGTACTTC
TRBJ2-5 TRBV6-4 NA NA CASSDRWTQYF TGTGCCAGCAGTGACAGGTGGACCCAGTACTTC
TRBJ2-3 TRBV4-2 once TRBD2 CASSRTGTSGRWNTDTQYF TGTGCCAGCAGCCGAACCGGGACTAGCGGGAGGTGGAACACGGATACGCAGTATTTT
TRBJ2-7 TRBV5-1 once NA CASSLAVGILTYEQYF TGCGCCAGCAGCTTGGCCGTAGGGATACTAACCTACGAGCAGTACTTC
TRBJ1-1 TRBV12-5 NA NA CASTGGYKTEAFF TGTGCTAGTACAGGAGGCTATAAGACTGAAGCTTTCTTT
TRBJ2-7 TRBV21-1 NA NA CASSGPGDRGIGDEQYF TGTGCCAGCAGCGGTCCCGGAGACAGGGGTATCGGGGACGAGCAGTACTTC
TRBJ2-1 TRBV7-2 NA TRBD1 CASSLGGTAHEQFF TGTGCCAGCAGCTTAGGAGGGACAGCCCATGAGCAGTTCTTC
TRBJ1-3 TRBV19 NA NA CASSEGNGNTIYF TGTGCCAGTAGTGAGGGGAACGGAAACACCATATATTTT
TRBJ2-5 TRBV6-5 NA NA CASSYSRGLETQYF TGTGCCAGCAGTTACTCGAGAGGATTGGAGACCCAGTACTTC
TRBJ1-1 TRBV19 NA TRBD1 CASNPGQGAVGKAFF TGTGCCAGTAATCCGGGACAGGGGGCCGTAGGTAAAGCTTTCTTT
TRBJ2-2 TRBV30 NA NA CALGRRAGELFF TGTGCCCTGGGTAGGAGGGCCGGGGAGCTGTTTTTT
TRBJ2-7 TRBV20-1 NA NA CSAAGHYEQYF TGCAGTGCTGCGGGACACTACGAGCAGTACTTC
TRBJ2-1 TRBV10-3 NA NA CAIMGPRGHNEQFF TGTGCCATCATGGGGCCTAGGGGACACAATGAGCAGTTCTTC
TRBJ2-7 TRBV20-1 NA NA CSARSSSSQYF TGCAGTGCTAGGAGCAGTTCATCGCAGTACTTC
TRBJ1-2 TRBV7-9 once NA CASSLQGHGYTF TGTGCCAGCAGCTTACAGGGGCACGGCTACACCTTC
TRBJ2-5 TRBV30 once NA CAWSVPTLQETQYF TGTGCCTGGAGTGTCCCTACCCTACAAGAGACCCAGTACTTC
TRBJ2-1 TRBV5-1 NA TRBD1 CASSLGTGTGSYNEQFF TGCGCCAGCAGCTTGGGGACCGGGACAGGCTCCTACAATGAGCAGTTCTTC
TRBJ2-7 TRBV5-4 once NA CASSFRTARADEQYF TGTGCCAGCAGTTTCAGGACAGCTCGGGCGGACGAGCAGTACTTC
TRBJ2-2 TRBV7-8 NA TRBD2 CASSPSGINTGELFF TGTGCCAGCAGTCCTAGCGGAATAAACACCGGGGAGCTGTTTTTT
TRBJ1-1 TRBV19 NA NA CASSIQGNTEAFF TGTGCCAGTAGTATTCAGGGGAACACTGAAGCTTTCTTT
TRBJ1-4 TRBV6-6 NA NA CASSPPGRTNEKLFF TGTGCCAGCAGTCCCCCGGGCAGAACTAATGAAAAACTGTTTTTT
TRBJ2-7 TRBV6-5 once NA CASSRVGSSYEQYF TGTGCCAGCAGCCGCGTTGGAAGCTCCTACGAGCAGTACTTC
TRBJ2-7 TRBV19 NA TRBD2 CASSTLPLAGYGQYF TGTGCCAGTAGCACTCTCCCGTTAGCGGGATACGGGCAGTACTTC
TRBJ2-1 TRBV9 NA TRBD2 CASSVAITGGWNEQFF TGTGCCAGCAGCGTAGCTATAACGGGAGGGTGGAATGAGCAGTTCTTC
TRBJ2-5 TRBV6-5 NA NA CASSYSREETQYF TGTGCCAGCAGTTACTCCAGGGAAGAGACCCAGTACTTC
TRBJ1-2 TRBV19 NA NA CASSIAAGANYGYTF TGTGCCAGTAGTATAGCGGCAGGGGCTAACTATGGCTACACCTTC
TRBJ1-2 TRBV19 NA TRBD1 CASRLATGAADGYTF TGTGCCAGTAGACTCGCGACAGGGGCGGCGGATGGCTACACCTTC
TRBJ1-1 TRBV19 once TRBD1 CASRPTGADTEAFF TGTGCCAGTAGACCGACAGGGGCGGACACTGAAGCTTTCTTT
TRBJ2-7 TRBV4-3 NA NA CASSPYGSSYEQYF TGCGCCAGCAGCCCCTACGGCAGTTCCTACGAGCAGTACTTC
TRBJ1-2 TRBV9 NA NA CASSVASTGNYGYTF TGTGCCAGCAGCGTAGCTAGTACAGGGAACTATGGCTACACCTTC
TRBJ2-6 TRBV11-1 NA TRBD1 CASSIAGGSGANVLTF TGTGCCAGCAGCATTGCAGGGGGCTCTGGGGCCAACGTCCTGACTTTC
TRBJ2-3 TRBV19 NA TRBD2 CASSMDTSGRAPARDTQYF TGTGCCAGTAGTATGGATACTAGCGGGAGGGCCCCGGCAAGAGATACGCAGTATTTT
TRBJ2-1 TRBV7-3 NA NA CASSLVSEQFF TGTGCCAGCAGCTTAGTAAGCGAGCAGTTCTTC
TRBJ1-1 TRBV7-2 few NA CASSLPGGTEAFF TGTGCCAGCAGCTTACCCGGGGGAACTGAAGCTTTCTTT
TRBJ2-7 TRBV4-1 NA TRBD2 CASSPSRGLAGSSYEQYF TGCGCCAGCAGCCCCTCTCGAGGACTAGCGGGGAGCTCCTACGAGCAGTACTTC
TRBJ2-7 TRBV5-1 NA TRBD1 CASSFGWDSATYEQYF TGCGCCAGCAGCTTTGGTTGGGACAGCGCAACCTACGAGCAGTACTTC
TRBJ1-1 TRBV19 NA NA CATSGWEDTEAFF TGTGCCACCTCGGGGTGGGAGGACACTGAAGCTTTCTTT
TRBJ2-7 TRBV7-9 NA NA CASSLGRNPYEQYF TGTGCCAGCAGCTTAGGTCGGAATCCCTACGAGCAGTACTTC
TRBJ1-1 TRBV2 NA NA CARSTGNTEAFF TGTGCCAGGTCGACGGGGAACACTGAAGCTTTCTTT
TRBJ1-2 TRBV4-3 NA NA CASSQEFEGNYGYTF TGCGCCAGCAGCCAAGAGTTTGAGGGAAACTATGGCTACACCTTC
TRBJ1-5 TRBV29-1 NA NA CSVGGGDQPQHF TGCAGCGTGGGCGGGGGAGACCAGCCCCAGCATTTT
TRBJ2-3 TRBV4-1 NA NA CASSQEGSTDTQYF TGCGCCAGCAGCCAAGAGGGTAGCACCGATACGCAGTATTTT
TRBJ1-5 TRBV27 NA NA CASSLRGYLTKSNQPQHF TGTGCCAGCAGTTTACGCGGTTACCTTACTAAGAGCAATCAGCCCCAGCATTTT